The source of this T cell receptor (beta chain) is a study of beta chain features in type 1 diabetes. At the level of the study: Sorted cells examined across all samples numbered around 110,000,000.

To note about this clone: Its target is not known.

Trimming left V 5 bases short and J 0 bases short, with 6 bases between. The CDR3 loop spans 12 amino acids. Germline V gives CDR1 SGHRS, CDR2 YFSETQ. Study-level findings and limits: Type 1 diabetes patients had VDJ junctions that carried fewer insertions and more deletions. Moderately but significantly shorter TCRB CDR3s were found in Type 1 diabetes patients in all four CD4+ subsets. In the patient group, naive, central memory and Treg TCRB repertoires seemed more alike than in the healthy donor group.

TCRB transcripts that were expressed got sequenced, as all of the isolated RNA had been reverse transcribed. The method was immunoSEQ multiplex PCR; TCRdb's version includes in-frame clones alone and lacks a portion of them. This table has more than 8,500 clones, more than 75% appearing once. This chain links TRBV5-1 with TRBJ2-7, with D unresolved. Sequenced material: Tregs from blood. The TCR originated in a woman in her late teens or twenties in good health. CDR3 protein: CASSSSSYEQYF. The CDR3 DNA sequence: TGCGCCAGCAGTTCTAGCTCCTACGAGCAGTACTTC.